This T cell receptor (beta chain) derives from a study of monozygotic twins with inflammatory bowel disease (dated 2019 in TCRdb). Turning to the overall study: In total, around 28 monozygotic twin pairs made up the full study: 19 Danish pairs, all IBD-discordant, plus nine German pairs, of which four were IBD-concordant and five were IBD-discordant. Within discordant pairs, disease-associated traits were sought mainly by comparing IBD patients with their genetically identical healthy co-twins. Each individual had, on average, about 151 000 unique TCRalpha sequences and 181 000 unique TCRbeta sequences available for analysis. The full study reports these points: Fewer clonotypes were shared with other individuals by IBD patients than by healthy twins, most markedly in patients showing signs of disease activity. Repertoire similarity did not differ between concordant and discordant twins, which could be due to limited statistical power. The results gave no support for a single strong signal or clonotype linked to IBD. Distinction between different T cell subtypes could not be achieved in the analysis. A decrease in TCRbeta repertoire diversity, as measured by inverse Simpson index, was observed in IBD patients compared with their healthy co-twins. Differing immunosuppressive treatments among patients may have added background noise and inter-individual variability to the repertoires.

From each donor, a roughly 2.5 ml peripheral blood sample was drawn into PAXgene tubes and stored at -80 degrees C. Without any T cell sorting, total RNA was extracted from whole blood using the PAXgene blood miRNA kit on an automated QIAcube. Peripheral blood from monozygotic twin pairs who were concordant or discordant for inflammatory bowel disease underwent deep TCRalpha and TCRbeta repertoire profiling using unique molecular barcoding. Smoking habits were recorded for all twin pairs, and individuals were classified as current, former or never smokers. Library preparation employed 5' RACE. The input for every TCR library was around 4,000 ng of total RNA. For each sample, cDNA synthesis with SMARTScribe reverse transcriptase was split into eight separate reactions. During cDNA synthesis, unique molecular identifiers containing a 6-nucleotide sample barcode were introduced by template switching. Two nested PCRs of about 16 and 10 cycles amplified the TCRalpha and TCRbeta cDNA, and bead purification followed each PCR. Before amplification, the cDNA was treated with uracil DNA-glycosylase and purified using the QIAquick PCR purification kit. In the second PCR, Illumina TruSeq-compatible adapters and sample-specific barcodes were added. TapeStation and Qubit were used to check library quality and concentration, and 5 to 6.5 ng of each library was pooled. Sequencing of the pooled libraries was done on an Illumina HiSeq2500 single-index Rapid Run using custom sequencing primers and 2 x 100 bp reads. Turning to the authors' computational methods: PCR and sequencing errors were corrected by UMI-based consensus assembly using MiGEC version 1.2.6. MiXCR version 2.1.1 was used for V(D)J alignment, clonotype assembly and CDR3 extraction. To normalise gene usage, clonotype sharing and MAIT/NKT TCR abundance, the top 1000, 10 000 and 20 000 clonotypes in each sample were analysed. Diversity was computed as the inverse Simpson index with the vegan R package after downsampling to 27 000 UMIs. Paired Mann-Whitney U tests were applied to discordant twin pairs, with Benjamini-Hochberg correction for multiple testing. Reads reprocessed by TCRdb are summarized as one entry per CDR3 protein sequence, and DNA is absent. The V and J calls were not made by the authors but by TCRdb's processing. This sample's table contains 400,000 to 500,000 distinct CDR3 sequences. The ten largest clones add up to under 3% of the sample.

For CDR1 and CDR2, the germline V gene lists SGDLS and YYNGEE. The CDR3 starts with the cysteine, ends with the phenylalanine, and has 14 residues. No DNA sequence is on record. Turning to this clonotype: The specificity of this receptor is unknown.

This receptor was taken from a human donor with ulcerative colitis or Crohn's disease, or a healthy co-twin of an affected twin (not recorded which). The chain couples TRBV9 to TRBJ1-2; the TRBD1 assignment by TCRdb is unverifiable without DNA. Sequencing input: blood. CDR3 loop: CASSDRAGGYGYTF.